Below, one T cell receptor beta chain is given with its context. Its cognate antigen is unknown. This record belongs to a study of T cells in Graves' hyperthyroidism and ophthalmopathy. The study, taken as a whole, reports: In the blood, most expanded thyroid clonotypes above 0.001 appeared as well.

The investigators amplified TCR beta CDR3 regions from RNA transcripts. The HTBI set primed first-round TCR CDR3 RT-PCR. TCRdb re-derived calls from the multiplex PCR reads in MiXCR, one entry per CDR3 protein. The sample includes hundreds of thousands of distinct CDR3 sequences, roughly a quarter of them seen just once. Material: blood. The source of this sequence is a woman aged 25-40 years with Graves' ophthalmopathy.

This CDR3 reads CSASLAGVSGYEQYF. In DNA form, the CDR3 reads TGCAGTGCTAGCTTAGCGGGAGTGTCGGGCTACGAGCAGTACTTC. V is TRBV20-1 and J is TRBJ2-7; TRBD2 matches at 9 bases. After removal of 3 bases from V and 3 bases from J, the junction contained 9 bases not matched to a gene. Looked up from germline, CDR1 is DFQATT and CDR2 is SNEGSKA (reference sequence). The length of the CDR3 is 15 residues.